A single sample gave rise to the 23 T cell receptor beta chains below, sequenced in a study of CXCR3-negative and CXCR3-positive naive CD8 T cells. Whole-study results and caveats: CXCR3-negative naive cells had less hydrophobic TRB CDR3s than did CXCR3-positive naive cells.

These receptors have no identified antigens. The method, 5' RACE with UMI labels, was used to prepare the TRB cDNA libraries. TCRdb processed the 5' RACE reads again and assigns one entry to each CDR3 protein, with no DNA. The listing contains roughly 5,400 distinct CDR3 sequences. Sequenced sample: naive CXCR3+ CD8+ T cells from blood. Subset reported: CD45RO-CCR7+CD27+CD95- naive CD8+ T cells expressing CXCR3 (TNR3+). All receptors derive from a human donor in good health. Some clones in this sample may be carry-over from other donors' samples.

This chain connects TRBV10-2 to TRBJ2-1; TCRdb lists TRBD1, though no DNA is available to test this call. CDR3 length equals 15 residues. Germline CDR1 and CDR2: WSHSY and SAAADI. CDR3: CASGGGRSSYNEQFF.

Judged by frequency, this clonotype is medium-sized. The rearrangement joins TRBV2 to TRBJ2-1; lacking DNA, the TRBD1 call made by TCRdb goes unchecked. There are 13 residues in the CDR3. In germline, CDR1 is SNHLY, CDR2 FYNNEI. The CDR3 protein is CASRRTGPGEQFF.

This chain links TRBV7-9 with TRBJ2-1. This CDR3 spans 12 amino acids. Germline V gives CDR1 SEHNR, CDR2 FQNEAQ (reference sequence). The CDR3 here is CASSLAEYEQFF.

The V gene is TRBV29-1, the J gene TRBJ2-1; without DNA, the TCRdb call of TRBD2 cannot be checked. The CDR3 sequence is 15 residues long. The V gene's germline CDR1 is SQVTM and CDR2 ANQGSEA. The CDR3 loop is CSVDLGLAIYNEQFF.

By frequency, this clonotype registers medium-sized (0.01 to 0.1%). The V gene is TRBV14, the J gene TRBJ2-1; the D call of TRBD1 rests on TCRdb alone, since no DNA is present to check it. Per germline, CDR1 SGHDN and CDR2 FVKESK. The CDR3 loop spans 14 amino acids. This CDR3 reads CASSQVAQGREQFF.

The CDR3 loop is CASSPTSGGPPGTGELFF. This rearrangement joins TRBV6-5 to TRBJ2-2; the D gene TCRdb calls, TRBD2, cannot be checked with no DNA. The CDR3 length is 18 residues. Germline CDR1 MNHEY, CDR2 SVGAGI.

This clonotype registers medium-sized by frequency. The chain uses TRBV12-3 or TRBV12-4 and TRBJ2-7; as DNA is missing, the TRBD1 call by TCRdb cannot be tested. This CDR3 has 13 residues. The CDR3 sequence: CASRPGVSDEQYF.

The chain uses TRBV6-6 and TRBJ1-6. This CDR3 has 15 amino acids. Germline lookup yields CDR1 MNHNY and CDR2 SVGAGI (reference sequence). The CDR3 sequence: CASSDLYTLNSPLHF.

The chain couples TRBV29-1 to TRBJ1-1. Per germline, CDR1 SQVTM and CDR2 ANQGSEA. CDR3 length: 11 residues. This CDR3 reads CSGSKNTEAFF.

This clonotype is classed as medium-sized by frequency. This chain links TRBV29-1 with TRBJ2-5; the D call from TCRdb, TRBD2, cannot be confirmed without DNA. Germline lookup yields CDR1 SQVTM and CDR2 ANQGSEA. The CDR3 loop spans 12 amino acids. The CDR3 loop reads CSTSLGDGTQYF.

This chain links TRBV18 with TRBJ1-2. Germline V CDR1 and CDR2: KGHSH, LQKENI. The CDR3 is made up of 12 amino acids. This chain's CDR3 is CASSPDNYGYTF.

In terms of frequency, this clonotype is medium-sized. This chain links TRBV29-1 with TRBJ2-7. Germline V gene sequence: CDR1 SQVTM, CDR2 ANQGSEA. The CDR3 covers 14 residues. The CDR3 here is CSVENPTQTYEQYF.

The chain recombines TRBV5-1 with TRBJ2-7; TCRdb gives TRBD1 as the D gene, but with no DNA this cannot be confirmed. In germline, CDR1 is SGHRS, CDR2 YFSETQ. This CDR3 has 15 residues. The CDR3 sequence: CASSDKGDSTYEQYF. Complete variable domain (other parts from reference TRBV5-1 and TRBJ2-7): KAGVTQTPRYLIKTRGQQVTLSCSPISGHRSVSWYQQTPGQGLQFLFEYFSETQRNKGNFPGRFSGRQFSNSRSEMNVSTLELGDSALYLCASSDKGDSTYEQYFGPGTRLTVT.

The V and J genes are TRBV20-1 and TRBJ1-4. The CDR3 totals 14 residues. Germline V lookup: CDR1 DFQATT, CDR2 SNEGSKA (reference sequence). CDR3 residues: CSASSVEPNEKLFF.

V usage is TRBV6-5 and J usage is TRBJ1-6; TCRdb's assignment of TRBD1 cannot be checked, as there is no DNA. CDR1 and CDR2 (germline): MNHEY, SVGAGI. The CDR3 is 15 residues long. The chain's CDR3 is CASRNYGTDYSPLHF.

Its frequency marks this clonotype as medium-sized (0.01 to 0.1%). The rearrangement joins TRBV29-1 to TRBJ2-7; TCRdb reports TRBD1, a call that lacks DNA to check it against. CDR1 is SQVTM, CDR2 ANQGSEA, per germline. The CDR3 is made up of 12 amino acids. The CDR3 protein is CSVPGPYYEQYF.

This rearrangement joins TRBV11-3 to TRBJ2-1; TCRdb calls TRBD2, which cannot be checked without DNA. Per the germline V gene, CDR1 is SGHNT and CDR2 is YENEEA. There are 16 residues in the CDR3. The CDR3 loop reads CASAPGRESSYNEQFF.

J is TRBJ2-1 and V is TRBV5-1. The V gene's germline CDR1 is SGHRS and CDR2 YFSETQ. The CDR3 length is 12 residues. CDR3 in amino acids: CASSQHTNEQFF.

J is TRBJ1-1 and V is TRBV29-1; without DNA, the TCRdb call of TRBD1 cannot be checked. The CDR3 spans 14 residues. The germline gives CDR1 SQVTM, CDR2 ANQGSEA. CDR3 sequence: CSVEHRAKGTEAFF.

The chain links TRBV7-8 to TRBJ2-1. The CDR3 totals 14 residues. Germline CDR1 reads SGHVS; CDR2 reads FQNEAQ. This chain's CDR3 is CASSLTASYNEQFF.

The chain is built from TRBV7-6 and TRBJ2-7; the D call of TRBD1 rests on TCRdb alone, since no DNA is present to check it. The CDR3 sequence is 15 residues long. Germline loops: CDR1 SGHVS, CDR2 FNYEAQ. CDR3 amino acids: CASSNPGTGNYEQYF.

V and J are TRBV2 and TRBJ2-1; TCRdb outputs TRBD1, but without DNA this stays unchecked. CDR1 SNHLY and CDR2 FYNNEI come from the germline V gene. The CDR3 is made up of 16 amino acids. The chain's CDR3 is CASSGQGAITYNEQFF. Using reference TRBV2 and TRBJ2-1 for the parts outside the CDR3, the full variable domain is EPEVTQTPSHQVTQMGQEVILRCVPISNHLYFYWYRQILGQKVEFLVSFYNNEISEKSEIFDDQFSVERPDGSNFTLKIRSTKLEDSAMYFCASSGQGAITYNEQFFGPGTRLTVL.

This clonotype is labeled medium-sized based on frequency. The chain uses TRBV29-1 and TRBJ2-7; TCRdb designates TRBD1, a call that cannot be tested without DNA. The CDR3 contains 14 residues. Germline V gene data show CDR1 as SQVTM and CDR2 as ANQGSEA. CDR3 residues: CSVEDAQGSDEQYF.